This is a list of T cell receptor beta chains from one sample in a study of T cells in Graves' hyperthyroidism and ophthalmopathy. TCRdb independently ran MiXCR on the multiplex PCR reads; one entry per CDR3 protein. The table lists nearly 600,000 distinct CDR3 sequences, approximately 15% of them singletons. Sequencing used blood. The receptor set was obtained from a woman between 18 and 29 years old with Graves' ophthalmopathy. Both conserved end residues are trimmed from each CDR3. The size field is filled for only some rows; it gives once, few, many or a size class.

- | TRBJ1-2 | TRBV30 | AWSVLGTNNYGYT
many | TRBJ1-1 | TRBV5-1 | ASSWNMNTEAF
- | TRBJ2-3 | TRBV4-1 | ASSFRDRGTDTQY
many | TRBJ2-7 | TRBV29-1 | SAEFRSEESYEQY
many | TRBJ2-1 | TRBV7-8 | ASSSGLAGGHNEQF
many | TRBJ2-7 | TRBV6-5 | ASSYWTGGGYEQY
many | TRBJ2-7 | TRBV29-1 | SVLIAGSYEQY
many | TRBJ2-7 | TRBV7-9 | ASSLQGLAGGRGEQY
many | TRBJ1-2 | TRBV24-1 | ATSDPRRLYGYT
- | TRBJ1-1 | TRBV30 | AWNAGGWTEAF
many | TRBJ2-7 | TRBV20-1 | SAPGITGGSYEQY
many | TRBJ1-5 | TRBV28 | ASSRTKRNQPQH
- | TRBJ2-2 | TRBV4-3 | ASSQVEGRTGELF
many | TRBJ2-3 | TRBV5-1 | ASSLGQGFTDTQY
many | TRBJ1-2 | TRBV30 | AWSREGPTNYGYT
many | TRBJ1-5 | TRBV6-2/TRBV6-3 | ASRKDRDQPQH
- | TRBJ2-5 | TRBV5-8 | ASSFATAGVWETQY
few | TRBJ2-5 | TRBV28 | ASSFAVEETQY
many | TRBJ2-3 | TRBV5-1 | ASRAGVDTQY
few | TRBJ2-3 | TRBV18 | ASSPPGTSTDTQY
- | TRBJ2-3 | TRBV6-2/TRBV6-3 | ASSLPRIDTQY
- | TRBJ2-1 | TRBV6-1 | ASSSARLGGEQF
many | TRBJ2-7 | TRBV6-2/TRBV6-3 | ASSLSTERHYEQY
many | TRBJ1-2 | TRBV28 | ASSLPPDTTYGYT
- | TRBJ2-1 | TRBV6-5 | ANSYSQRGEQF
many | TRBJ2-5 | TRBV4-2 | ASSKAGEETQY
many | TRBJ2-3 | TRBV24-1 | ATSETGGPDTQY